The rows below give T cell receptor beta chains drawn from one sample of a study of blood T cell repertoires in COVID-19. TCRdb's table, derived via immunoSEQ multiplex PCR, lists solely in-frame clones and lacks some. The profile shows 390,000 or so clones, around 89% of them singletons. Source material: peripheral blood. The origin of the receptors is a man between 18 and 29 years old with active or convalescent COVID-19. The CDR3 runs from the conserved cysteine through the conserved F or W. The D gene is left open where the match is weak. Clone size, where shown, is once, few, many, or a class for clones that have expanded.

TRBD2,TRBV5-3,TRBJ2-7,NA,TGTGCCAGAAGGTGGCCGGGAGGCGAGCAGTACTTC,CARRWPGGEQYF
NA,TRBV2,TRBJ2-5,NA,TGTGCCAGCAGCAGGGAAGGAGAGACCCAGTACTTC,CASSREGETQYF
TRBD1,TRBV15,TRBJ1-2,NA,TGTGCCACCAGCAAGCGGACAGGGGATTCATATGGCTACACCTTC,CATSKRTGDSYGYTF
TRBD1,TRBV7-6,TRBJ2-2,NA,TGTGCCAGCAGCCGAGGATTACAGGGGGCGAACACCGGGGAGCTGTTTTTT,CASSRGLQGANTGELFF
NA,TRBV7-9,TRBJ1-4,NA,TGTGCCAGCACCGGGCGGGAGGGGCCTAATGAAAAACTGTTTTTT,CASTGREGPNEKLFF
NA,TRBV19,TRBJ1-1,NA,TGTGCCAGTAGCATCTACAGTCCCTCCGCTGAAGCTTTCTTT,CASSIYSPSAEAFF
TRBD2,TRBV28,TRBJ2-5,NA,TGTGCCAGCAGGGGACTAGCCTTTTCCCAAGAGACCCAGTACTTC,CASRGLAFSQETQYF
TRBD1,TRBV4-2,TRBJ1-1,once,TGTGCCAGCAGCCGGACAGGGGTTTTAGCTTTCTTT,CASSRTGVLAFF
NA,TRBV20-1,TRBJ1-4,NA,TGCAGTGCTAGGAGGGAAAAACTGTTTTTT,CSARREKLFF
TRBD1,TRBV28,TRBJ1-5,NA,TGTGCCAGCAGTTTAAGGGACAGAGCAAGAAATAGCAATCAGCCCCAGCATTTT,CASSLRDRARNSNQPQHF
TRBD1,TRBV19,TRBJ1-2,NA,TGTGCCAGCAATGGAGGGACAGGCTATGGCTACACCTTC,CASNGGTGYGYTF
NA,TRBV6-2/TRBV6-3,TRBJ1-1,NA,TGTGCCAGCAGTCGCTACGGCGGCACTGAAGCTTTCTTT,CASSRYGGTEAFF
NA,TRBV3-1/TRBV3-2,TRBJ1-1,once,TGTGCCAGCAGCCAAGACAGGGAAGCTTTCTTT,CASSQDREAFF
NA,TRBV24-1,TRBJ2-7,NA,TGTGCCACCAGTGATTCGGCGGCGGGCCGGGAGCAGTACTTC,CATSDSAAGREQYF
TRBD1,TRBV5-4,TRBJ1-2,NA,TGTGCCAGCAGGCCAGGGGGTACTAACTATGGCTACACCTTC,CASRPGGTNYGYTF
TRBD2,TRBV7-2,TRBJ2-2,NA,TGTGCCAGCAGCTTAGTATTAGCGGGGGACGGGGAGCTGTTTTTT,CASSLVLAGDGELFF
TRBD2,TRBV3-1/TRBV3-2,TRBJ2-3,NA,TGTGCCAGCAGCCACCGGACTAGCGGGTTTTACACAGATACGCAGTATTTT,CASSHRTSGFYTDTQYF
NA,TRBV5-4,TRBJ1-3,few,TGTGCCAGCAGCTTTGTTTGCTGTTTGCGTAACTTTTCTCGGAACACCATATATTTT,CASSFVCCLRNFSRNTIYF
TRBD2,TRBV27,TRBJ2-7,many,TGTGCCAGCAGTAGAGCGGGGCCCTCCTACGAGCAGTACTTC,CASSRAGPSYEQYF
TRBD1,TRBV19,TRBJ2-1,once,TGTGCCAGTAGTAGCGGACAGGGAGTATCCTACAATGAGCAGTTCTTC,CASSSGQGVSYNEQFF
NA,TRBV28,TRBJ2-7,NA,TGTGCCAGCAAGGGACGAGTGGGGACTCTGGACTCCTACGAGCAGTACTTC,CASKGRVGTLDSYEQYF
NA,TRBV27,TRBJ1-2,NA,TGTGCCAGCAGCTCATTCTCGGGGTCCTATGGCTACACCTTC,CASSSFSGSYGYTF
TRBD1,TRBV11-2,TRBJ2-3,NA,TGTGCCAGCAGCGCGGGGACAGGGCCTAGCACAGATACGCAGTATTTT,CASSAGTGPSTDTQYF
TRBD1,TRBV6-5,TRBJ1-1,NA,TGTGCCAGCAGTCTCCGACAGGGCACTGAAGCTTTCTTT,CASSLRQGTEAFF
NA,TRBV27,TRBJ1-5,NA,TGTGCCAGCAGTTTATCGTACAGAAATCCTCAGCCCCAGCATTTT,CASSLSYRNPQPQHF
NA,TRBV24-1,TRBJ2-5,NA,TGTGCCACCAGTGACTTTCGAGAGACCCAGTACTTC,CATSDFRETQYF